This T cell receptor (beta chain) stems from a study of cytomegalovirus exposure and HLA in healthy donors. As regards this clone: The antigen is unknown.

Study-wide results and limits: Immune exposure was documented only through CMV serostatus. Researchers reported in a later analysis that common viral pathogens appeared linked to several top clusters.

V shed 9 bases, J shed 6 bases, and the junction held 8 bases outside the gene matches. Per the germline V gene, CDR1 is SNHLY and CDR2 is FYNNEI. The CDR3 has 12 amino acids. Primers: 60 Vbeta forward and 13 Jbeta reverse. Sequencing was performed with immunoSEQ multiplex PCR; in TCRdb, only in-frame clones are kept and a portion is missing. This sample has around 180,000 clones, with around 77% found just once. This receptor was obtained from a man aged 55 to 70 in good health and CMV-seronegative. The chain carries TRBV2 and TRBJ2-7; 7 nucleotides line up with TRBD2. The sequenced material came from PBMCs. The CDR3 DNA follows: TGTGCCAGTACCCGGGACTACGGCGAGCAGTACTTC. It encodes CASTRDYGEQYF.